This entry describes one TCR beta chain. Antigen specificity is unknown. Regarding time point: week 23, last vaccination. Every vaccination contained 300 ug of the mutant IDH1 20-mer peptide and was paired with topical imiquimod. The source of the sample is a study of a mutant IDH1 vaccine in newly diagnosed glioma. Study at large: Patients, over weeks 1, 3, 5, 7, 11, 15, 19 and 23, received a total of eight vaccinations. There were roughly 62% males and around 40% females among treated patients, whose mean age was approximately 44 years. Before enrollment, the patients had been treated with radiotherapy alone, temozolomide alone, or both together. Most of them had received both. Either 4-6 weeks after radiotherapy alone or alongside temozolomide, vaccination was begun.

CDR3 length equals 15 residues. Germline CDR1 is MNHEY and CDR2 is SVGAGI. V was trimmed by 0 bases and J by 0 bases, leaving 8 bases between them. Sequencing was performed with immunoSEQ multiplex PCR; in TCRdb, only in-frame clones are kept and a portion is missing. The sample records around 30,000 clones, approximately 80% being singletons. This sample comprised PBMCs, obtained from a glioma patient whose treatment included an IDH1 peptide vaccine. The clonotype originates from a woman aged 18 to 35 with glioma. This sequence joins TRBV6-5 and TRBJ1-1, with D possibly TRBD1 on 6 matching bases. The CDR3 nucleotides read TGTGCCAGCAGTTACTCGACAGGATTGAACACTGAAGCTTTCTTT. It translates to CASSYSTGLNTEAFF.